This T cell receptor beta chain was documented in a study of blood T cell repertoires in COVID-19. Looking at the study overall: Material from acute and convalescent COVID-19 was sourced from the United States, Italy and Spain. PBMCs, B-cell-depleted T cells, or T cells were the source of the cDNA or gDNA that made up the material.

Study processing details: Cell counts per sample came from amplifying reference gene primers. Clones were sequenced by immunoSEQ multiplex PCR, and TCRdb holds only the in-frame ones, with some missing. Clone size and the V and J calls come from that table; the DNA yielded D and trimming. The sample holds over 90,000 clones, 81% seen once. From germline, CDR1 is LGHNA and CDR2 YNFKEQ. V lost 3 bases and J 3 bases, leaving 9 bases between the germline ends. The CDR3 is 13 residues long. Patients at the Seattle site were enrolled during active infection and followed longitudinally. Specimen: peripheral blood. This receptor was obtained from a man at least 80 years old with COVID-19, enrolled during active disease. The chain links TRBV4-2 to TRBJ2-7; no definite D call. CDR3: CASSHRSNYEQYF. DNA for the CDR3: TGTGCCAGCAGCCACCGGTCCAACTACGAGCAGTACTTC.